The clone carrying this TCR beta chain has more than one count but fewer than ten. As yet, its antigen is unknown. This entry belongs to a study of T-cell reconstitution after alpha-beta-depleted transplantation in children. V gave up 0 bases and J gave up 5 bases; unmatched junction bases: 10. The CDR3 extends over 16 amino acids. Germline CDR1 reads SGHRS; CDR2 reads YFSETQ. It was with unique molecular identifiers that the TCRbeta library was prepared. TCRdb used MiXCR to reprocess the PCR reads, holding one entry per CDR3 protein. The sample yields about 830,000 distinct CDR3 sequences, about 16% seen once. General study results and limits: A year post-transplant, T-cell counts and diversity derived mostly from newly produced T cells.

This clonotype originated in a male patient aged 5 to 17 who had a stem cell transplant for acute lymphoblastic leukemia, so the T cells may come from the graft donor. The chain recombines TRBV5-1 with TRBJ1-2; TRBD1 aligns across 7 bases. The specimen comprised PBMCs, mostly from graft donor cells, sampled 360 days after TCRalphabeta/CD19-depleted stem cell transplant. The CDR3 region is CASSLGSPTGQYGYTF. The CDR3 DNA sequence: TGCGCCAGCAGCTTGGGCTCGCCGACAGGGCAGTATGGCTACACCTTC.